Described below is a single TCR beta chain sequence and its context. The sample comes from a study of response to subunit inactivated influenza vaccine. The length of the CDR3 is 14 residues. V trimming: 3 bases; J trimming: 6 bases; junction bases outside the gene matches: 5. Looked up from germline, CDR1 is DFQATT and CDR2 is SNEGSKA (reference sequence). In TCRdb, the RT-PCR reads were re-called with MiXCR into one record per CDR3 protein. The sample holds roughly 520,000 distinct CDR3 sequences, around 25% seen once. The source is a man aged 45-60 years who received an inactivated influenza vaccine. This chain joins TRBV20-1 and TRBJ2-1, with 10 bases lining up with TRBD2. The sequencing here drew on CD4+ T cells sorted from PBMCs, taken more than 4 days after vaccination. This CDR3 is CSASRPSGSNEQFF. The CDR3 bases are TGCAGTGCTAGTAGGCCTAGCGGGAGCAATGAGCAGTTCTTC.